Presented here are 17 T cell receptor beta chains from one specimen sequenced in a study of beta chain features in type 1 diabetes. The study reverse transcribed the entire isolated RNA, so it sequenced expressed TCRB transcripts. The method was immunoSEQ multiplex PCR; TCRdb's version includes in-frame clones alone and lacks a portion of them. The sample carries around 260,000 clones, around 20% recorded once. No antigen is known for these receptors. Study-level results: Shortening of TCRB CDR3s, moderate but significant, appeared in all four CD4+ subsets of Type 1 diabetes patients.

Source material: naive CD4+ T cells from blood. These receptors all come from a woman between 40 and 50 years old with type 1 diabetes.

The chain is built from TRBV28 and TRBJ2-1, with D maybe TRBD1 (6 bases). The CDR3 spans 16 residues. V lost 3 bases and J lost 7, with 19 bases in between. Germline CDR1 is MDHEN and CDR2 is SYDVKM. CDR3 region: CASSLMYRELRNEQFF. CDR3 nucleotides: TGTGCCAGCAGTTTGATGTACAGGGAATTGCGTAATGAGCAGTTCTTC.

V gene TRBV6-5 combines with J gene TRBJ2-3; 9 bases are a match to TRBD1. The V gene's germline CDR1 is MNHEY and CDR2 SVGAGI. The CDR3 extends over 15 amino acids. V was clipped by 5 bases and J by 3 bases; unmatched bases: 6. The CDR3 nucleotides read TGTGCCAGCAGTAACCCGGGACAGGGAACAGATACGCAGTATTTT. It translates to CASSNPGQGTDTQYF.

The chain has TRBV29-1 and TRBJ1-1; D is undetermined. The CDR3 has 11 residues. Germline CDR1 and CDR2: SQVTM and ANQGSEA. Deletions cut 4 bases from V and 3 bases from J, with 6 bases between. Here the CDR3 DNA reads TGCAGCGTTGGGGCCTACACTGAAGCTTTCTTT. Its translation: CSVGAYTEAFF.

A few counts support this clone. The chain couples TRBV5-6 to TRBJ2-5, with D perhaps TRBD1 (5 bases). With 1 base removed from V and 1 base from J, the gap between germline ends came to 11 bases. Per the germline V gene, CDR1 is SGHDT and CDR2 is YYEEEE. The length of the CDR3 is 15 residues. The CDR3 DNA reads TGTGCCAGCAGCTTGCCGGACAATCTCCAAGAGACCCAGTACTTC. Residues: CASSLPDNLQETQYF.

CDR3 nucleotide sequence: TGTGCCAGCAGCCAAGATTTAAGTGGGGCAGGTAATTCACCCCTCCACTTT. This gives the protein CASSQDLSGAGNSPLHF. The chain is built from TRBV4-2 and TRBJ1-6; D possibly corresponds to TRBD1 (5 bases). Germline V CDR1 and CDR2: LGHNA, YNFKEQ. The CDR3 loop spans 17 amino acids. V was pared by 0 bases and J by 6 bases, with 15 bases between.

This clone was detected a few times. This sequence joins TRBV5-4 and TRBJ2-1, with 7 bases identical to TRBD1. J gave up 1 base and V 4 bases, and 8 bases lay outside the gene matches. This CDR3 has 16 amino acids. Germline lookup yields CDR1 SGHNT and CDR2 YYREEE (reference sequence). DNA of the CDR3: TGTGCCAGCAGCGCCCGGACAGGTTCTTCCTACAATGAGCAGTTCTTC. Translated: CASSARTGSSYNEQFF.

The CDR3 DNA sequence: TGCGCCAGCAGCTTGGCCCTCAGAAGCTACGAGCAGTACTTC. This gives the protein CASSLALRSYEQYF. V usage is TRBV5-1 and J usage is TRBJ2-7; D ambiguous. Germline V gene lookup returns CDR1 SGHRS and CDR2 YFSETQ. With 0 bases removed from V and 3 bases from J, the gap between germline ends came to 10 bases. The CDR3 extends over 14 amino acids.

This clone was observed a handful of times. The CDR3 protein is CAISESPGTWETQYF. As DNA, the CDR3 is TGTGCCATCAGTGAGAGTCCCGGGACATGGGAGACCCAGTACTTC. V is TRBV10-3 and J is TRBJ2-5; a possible D gene is TRBD1 (6 bases). Germline CDR1 ENHRY, CDR2 SYGVKD. The CDR3 is made up of 15 amino acids. Trimming cost V 2 bases and J 5 bases, with 15 bases left between them.

The rearrangement joins TRBV18 to TRBJ2-5; the D gene is possibly TRBD2 (6 bases). Germline CDR1 and CDR2: KGHSH and LQKENI. The CDR3 is 13 residues long. The V gene lost 0 bases and the J gene lost 5 bases, with 7 bases spanning the gap. The CDR3, as DNA: TGTGCCAGCTCACCACCAGGAGGGGAGACCCAGTACTTC. This gives the protein CASSPPGGETQYF.

This clone appeared a few times. V gene TRBV9 combines with J gene TRBJ2-1, with 7 bases matching TRBD1. The CDR3 length is 13 residues. V dropped 4 bases and J dropped 9; count of bases not matched to a gene: 7. Germline V CDR1 and CDR2: SGDLS, YYNGEE. CDR3 coding DNA: TGTGCCAGCAGCCCTGACAGGGCCAGTGAGCAGTTCTTC. It codes for CASSPDRASEQFF.

The rearrangement joins TRBV5-1 to TRBJ2-7; possibly TRBD2 for D (5 bases). V lost 0 bases, J lost 4 bases, and 8 bases lay in between. Germline CDR1 reads SGHRS; CDR2 reads YFSETQ. CDR3 size: 13 residues. As DNA, the CDR3 is TGCGCCAGCAGCTTGGCCGAGGGATACGAGCAGTACTTC. Protein: CASSLAEGYEQYF. The full variable domain, in which reference TRBV5-1 and TRBJ2-7 provide the parts outside the CDR3, is KAGVTQTPRYLIKTRGQQVTLSCSPISGHRSVSWYQQTPGQGLQFLFEYFSETQRNKGNFPGRFSGRQFSNSRSEMNVSTLELGDSALYLCASSLAEGYEQYFGPGTRLTVT.

This chain uses TRBV5-4 with TRBJ1-6, with D uncertain. Germline CDR1 and CDR2: SGHNT and YYREEE (reference sequence). The CDR3 has 13 residues. V lost 4 bases, J lost 9 bases, and 11 bases lay in between. The CDR3 DNA is TGTGCCAGCAGCCCCGCAGTAACTTCACCCCTCCACTTT. Its translation is CASSPAVTSPLHF.

The chain recombines TRBV7-9 with TRBJ1-2; D is perhaps TRBD1 (6 bases). This CDR3 is 14 amino acids long. V was shortened by 8 bases and J by 3 bases, with 16 bases between the two germline ends. CDR1 and CDR2 from the germline V gene are SEHNR and FQNEAQ (reference sequence). The CDR3 region has the DNA TGTGCCAGCCACTGGACAGAAACAGACTATGGCTACACCTTC. Amino acids: CASHWTETDYGYTF.

V is TRBV11-2 and J is TRBJ2-1; D is uncertain. The V end was cut by 1 base, the J end by 7 bases, with 8 bases between. The CDR3 spans 13 residues. Germline V CDR1 and CDR2: SGHAT, FQNNGV. This chain's CDR3 is CASSLGLENEQFF. The CDR3 bases are TGTGCCAGCAGCTTAGGACTGGAAAATGAGCAGTTCTTC.

This sequence joins TRBV4-3 and TRBJ1-1; maybe TRBD1 (5 bases). Trimming removed 4 bases from V and 5 bases from J, with 14 bases in between. CDR1 is LGHNA and CDR2 is YSLEER in the germline V gene. The CDR3 loop spans 14 amino acids. This CDR3 is CASSLEAGRTEAFF. Here the CDR3 DNA reads TGCGCCAGCAGCCTCGAGGCAGGGAGGACTGAAGCTTTCTTT.

The gene calls are TRBV29-1 and TRBJ2-7; TRBD2 matches 11 bases. The CDR3 is 12 amino acids. Trimming took 7 bases from V and 3 from J; bases not matched to a gene: 2. The germline V gene has CDR1 SQVTM and CDR2 ANQGSEA. The CDR3: CSAGTSGYEQYF. CDR3 nucleotide sequence: TGCAGCGCCGGGACTAGCGGCTACGAGCAGTACTTC.

V gene TRBV18 combines with J gene TRBJ2-1; 8 nucleotides agree with TRBD2. Germline values: CDR1 KGHSH, CDR2 LQKENI. V dropped 4 bases and J dropped 0; count of bases not matched to a gene: 14. There are 19 residues in the CDR3. CDR3: CASSLATYSGSVSYNEQFF. DNA of the CDR3: TGTGCCAGCTCACTCGCAACCTACAGCGGGAGTGTCTCCTACAATGAGCAGTTCTTC.